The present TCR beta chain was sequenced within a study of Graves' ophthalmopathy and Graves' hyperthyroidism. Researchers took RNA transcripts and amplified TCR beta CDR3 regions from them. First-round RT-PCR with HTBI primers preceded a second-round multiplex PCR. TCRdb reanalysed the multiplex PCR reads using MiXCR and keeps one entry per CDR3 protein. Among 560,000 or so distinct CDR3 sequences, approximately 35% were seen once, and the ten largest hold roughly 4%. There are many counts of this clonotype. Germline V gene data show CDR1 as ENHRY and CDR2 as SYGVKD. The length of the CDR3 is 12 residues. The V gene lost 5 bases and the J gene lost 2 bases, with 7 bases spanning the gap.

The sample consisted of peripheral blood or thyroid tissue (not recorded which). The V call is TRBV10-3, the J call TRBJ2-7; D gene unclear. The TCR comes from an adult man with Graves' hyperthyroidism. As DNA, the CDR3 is TGTGCCATCAGTCCAACTACCTACGAGCAGTACTTC. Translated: CAISPTTYEQYF.